The rows below give T cell receptor beta chains drawn from one sample of a study of OX40 agonist ivuxolimab in advanced cancers. Profiling relied on immunoSEQ multiplex PCR, and the TCRdb table lists in-frame clones only, not all of them. The repertoire holds fewer than 40,000 clones, with over 60% as singletons. The material sequenced was CD4+ or CD8+ T cells sorted from blood, taken in a trial of the OX40 agonist ivuxolimab. Source of these receptors: an adult with an advanced solid tumor such as melanoma, head and neck, liver or kidney cancer. Both conserved end residues are part of each CDR3. The D gene is left open where the match is weak. For some rows the clone size is stated as once, few or many, or as a class when expanded; others skip it.

V: TRBV30; size: .; length: 15; D: .; J: TRBJ1-6; DNA: TGTGCCTGGAAGGGAGCCGCAGGATATAATTCACCCCTCCACTTT; CDR3: CAWKGAAGYNSPLHF
V: TRBV2; size: .; length: 11; D: .; J: TRBJ2-3; DNA: TGTGCCAGCGGCAGCACAGATACGCAGTATTTT; CDR3: CASGSTDTQYF
V: TRBV6-1; size: .; length: 15; D: .; J: TRBJ2-2; DNA: TGTGCCGGGGTCCCAGGGGTTATGAATAGAGGGGAGCTGTTTTTT; CDR3: CAGVPGVMNRGELFF
V: TRBV6-5; size: .; length: 12; D: TRBD2; J: TRBJ2-4; DNA: TGTGCCAGCAGTAGAGAGCGGGGGCTTCAGTACTTC; CDR3: CASSRERGLQYF
V: TRBV5-1; size: .; length: 18; D: TRBD2; J: TRBJ2-7; DNA: TGCGCCAGCAGCTTGGGTGGACTAGCGGGGGGCCGATCCTACGAGCAGTACTTC; CDR3: CASSLGGLAGGRSYEQYF
V: TRBV6-6; size: .; length: 13; D: .; J: TRBJ1-2; DNA: TGTGCCAGCACCCTCCCGGGACTCGATGGCTACACCTTC; CDR3: CASTLPGLDGYTF
V: TRBV6-1; size: .; length: 11; D: .; J: TRBJ1-6; DNA: TGTGCCAGCAGTAATGGCTCACCCCTCCACTTT; CDR3: CASSNGSPLHF
V: TRBV27; size: few; length: 13; D: .; J: TRBJ1-1; DNA: TGTGCCAGCAGCCACGCGTTCGGGTTCACGACTTTCTTT; CDR3: CASSHAFGFTTFF
V: TRBV5-1; size: .; length: 14; D: TRBD1; J: TRBJ1-2; DNA: TGCGCCAGCAGCTTGAGGGGGCCGTCGGATGGCTACACCTTC; CDR3: CASSLRGPSDGYTF
V: TRBV5-4; size: once; length: 16; D: .; J: TRBJ2-3; DNA: TGTGCCAGCAGCCCGCCTCGGGCGACCCAAACAGATACGCAGTATTTT; CDR3: CASSPPRATQTDTQYF
V: TRBV27; size: once; length: 18; D: TRBD2; J: TRBJ2-2; DNA: TGTGCCAGCAGTTTGGTCCGCGGGGGGATACGGAACACCGGGGAGCTGTTTTTT; CDR3: CASSLVRGGIRNTGELFF
V: TRBV19; size: .; length: 13; D: .; J: TRBJ1-1; DNA: TGTGCCAGTAGTAGAAAGGGAGACACTGAAGCTTTCTTT; CDR3: CASSRKGDTEAFF
V: TRBV4-2; size: .; length: 16; D: TRBD1; J: TRBJ1-5; DNA: TGTGCCAGCAGCCAAGAACAGGGGGTTGGCAATCAGCCCCAGCATTTT; CDR3: CASSQEQGVGNQPQHF
V: TRBV5-5; size: .; length: 15; D: .; J: TRBJ2-5; DNA: TGTGCCAGCAGCTTGGGCCCAGGACACCAAGAGACCCAGTACTTC; CDR3: CASSLGPGHQETQYF
V: TRBV5-1; size: .; length: 14; D: .; J: TRBJ1-6; DNA: TGCGCCAGCAGCTTGGGGCCGGCAAATTCACCCCTCCACTTT; CDR3: CASSLGPANSPLHF
V: TRBV4-2; size: .; length: 13; D: .; J: TRBJ1-1; DNA: TGTGCCAGCAGCCAGCAAAGGTCCACTGAAGCTTTCTTT; CDR3: CASSQQRSTEAFF
V: TRBV6-1; size: once; length: 16; D: .; J: TRBJ2-7; DNA: TGTGCCAGCAGTGATTCTTGGTGGGGCGGAAGTTACGAGCAGTACTTC; CDR3: CASSDSWWGGSYEQYF
V: TRBV5-1; size: .; length: 13; D: TRBD1; J: TRBJ2-5; DNA: TGCGCCAGCTCGGACAGGGTCCAAGAGACCCAGTACTTC; CDR3: CASSDRVQETQYF
V: TRBV5-8; size: .; length: 16; D: TRBD1; J: TRBJ1-5; DNA: TGTGCCAGCAGCTGGGACAGGGGGATGGCTGCTCAGCCCCAGCATTTT; CDR3: CASSWDRGMAAQPQHF
V: TRBV6-4; size: .; length: 14; D: .; J: TRBJ1-4; DNA: TGTGCCAGCAGTGCGACGGCAACTAATGAAAAACTGTTTTTT; CDR3: CASSATATNEKLFF
V: TRBV7-2; size: once; length: 13; D: .; J: TRBJ1-1; DNA: TGTGCCAGCAGCCCCGGACTGGGCACTGAAGCTTTCTTT; CDR3: CASSPGLGTEAFF
V: TRBV23-1; size: .; length: 18; D: TRBD1; J: TRBJ1-5; DNA: TGCGCCAGCAGCCGTCCAAATTACAGGGGGACAAGATATCAGCCCCAGCATTTT; CDR3: CASSRPNYRGTRYQPQHF
V: TRBV15; size: .; length: 15; D: .; J: TRBJ2-7; DNA: TGTGCCACCAGCAGAGATCGAGAGAGCTCCTACGAGCAGTACTTC; CDR3: CATSRDRESSYEQYF
V: TRBV6-1; size: .; length: 15; D: .; J: TRBJ2-3; DNA: TGTGCCAGCAGTGAAATGCGGACGGAAGCAGATACGCAGTATTTT; CDR3: CASSEMRTEADTQYF
V: TRBV11-2; size: .; length: 14; D: .; J: TRBJ1-1; DNA: TGTGCCAGCAGCCGAGGGGAGGTGAACACTGAAGCTTTCTTT; CDR3: CASSRGEVNTEAFF
V: TRBV2; size: once; length: 11; D: .; J: TRBJ2-2; DNA: TGTGCCAGCAGTGGAACCGGGGAGCTGTTTTTT; CDR3: CASSGTGELFF
V: TRBV4-2; size: .; length: 14; D: .; J: TRBJ1-5; DNA: TGTGCCAGCAGTATCAGTCCGGGAGATCAGCCCCAGCATTTT; CDR3: CASSISPGDQPQHF
V: TRBV19; size: .; length: 13; D: .; J: TRBJ2-7; DNA: TGTGCCAGTAGTATCGGACAGTACTACGAGCAGTACTTC; CDR3: CASSIGQYYEQYF